What follows are 23 T cell receptor beta chains derived from one specimen sequenced in a study of blood T cell repertoires in COVID-19 (TCRdb year 2020). The library was obtained by the immunoSEQ multiplex PCR assay. The table was pulled from immuneACCESS by TCRdb, which kept in-frame rearrangements only. Such tables lose some clones; where checked, under half of the loss comes from unresolved V genes, and the rest has no known cause. This sample gives about 220,000 clones in total; 70% to 85% of them show up just once. The top ten constitute 3% to 4% of the sample. The specimen was PBMCs or T cells enriched from blood (not recorded which). The source of these receptors is an older woman who had recovered from COVID-19.

The genes are TRBV19 and TRBJ1-3, with D unclear. Trimming left V 2 bases short and J 0 bases short, with 5 bases between. Germline assignment: CDR1 LNHDA and CDR2 SQIVND (reference sequence). The CDR3 consists of 14 residues. CDR3 in amino acids: CASSIQASGNTIYF. Written as DNA, the CDR3 is TGTGCCAGTAGTATACAGGCCTCTGGAAACACCATATATTTT. Drawing the rest from reference TRBV19 and TRBJ1-3, the complete variable domain is DGGITQSPKYLFRKEGQNVTLSCEQNLNHDAMYWYRQDPGQGLRLIYYSQIVNDFQKGDIAEGYSVSREKKESFPLTVTSAQKNPTAFYLCASSIQASGNTIYFGEGSWLTVV.

The V and J genes are TRBV6-5 and TRBJ1-2; 8 positions agree with TRBD1. The CDR3 spans 14 residues. V lost 5 bases, J lost 5 bases, and 7 bases stayed unmatched. CDR1 and CDR2 from the germline V gene are MNHEY and SVGAGI. This CDR3 reads CASSNRDRLYGYTF. The CDR3 nucleotides are TGTGCCAGCAGTAACCGGGACAGGCTATATGGCTACACCTTC.

This chain uses TRBV12-3 or TRBV12-4 with TRBJ1-5; D may be TRBD1 (6 bases). The CDR3 sequence is 13 residues long. V lost 9 bases and J 5 bases, leaving 14 bases between the germline ends. CDR3 bases: TGTGCCAGTAGAGGGGGGGCGGATCAGCCCCAGCATTTT. This encodes CASRGGADQPQHF.

This CDR3 reads CASSEQGTGRDEQFF. In DNA form, the CDR3 reads TGTGCCAGCAGTGAGCAGGGCACAGGGAGAGATGAGCAGTTCTTC. This chain uses TRBV2 with TRBJ2-1; a possible D gene is TRBD1 (6 bases). V was pared by 3 bases and J by 8 bases, with 17 bases between. The CDR3 length is 15 residues. CDR1 and CDR2 (germline): SNHLY, FYNNEI.

V and J are TRBV9 and TRBJ1-1; 7 nucleotides align to TRBD1. Germline V gives CDR1 SGDLS, CDR2 YYNGEE. The CDR3 length is 14 residues. V lost 0 bases and J lost 9; bases outside the gene matches: 8. As DNA, the CDR3 is TGTGCCAGCAGCGTAGCCCTTGGGGGACAGAAAGCTTTCTTT. It translates to CASSVALGGQKAFF.

The chain links TRBV18 to TRBJ1-4; 7 bases agree with TRBD1. The CDR3 consists of 16 residues. CDR1 is KGHSH, CDR2 LQKENI, per germline. V lost 3 bases to trimming and J lost 4 bases; unmatched junction nucleotides: 8. In DNA, the CDR3 is TGTGCCAGCTCACCGTTAACAGGGGCCGGTAATGAAAAACTGTTTTTT. Amino acid sequence: CASSPLTGAGNEKLFF.

V usage is TRBV29-1 and J usage is TRBJ2-3, with 8 bases matching TRBD1. Looked up from germline, CDR1 is SQVTM and CDR2 is ANQGSEA. The CDR3 totals 15 residues. V trimming: 8 bases; J trimming: 0 bases; junction bases outside the gene matches: 10. DNA for the CDR3: TGCAGCCTGAGCCCGACAGGGGTTAGCACAGATACGCAGTATTTT. Its translation is CSLSPTGVSTDTQYF.

This rearrangement joins TRBV5-6 to TRBJ1-6; 8 positions agree with TRBD1. The CDR3 consists of 15 residues. V was clipped by 2 bases and J by 9 bases; unmatched bases: 7. Germline lookup yields CDR1 SGHDT and CDR2 YYEEEE. Here the CDR3 reads CASSFLQGDRSPLHF. Written as DNA, the CDR3 is TGTGCCAGCAGCTTCCTACAGGGGGATCGTTCACCCCTCCACTTT.

CDR3 sequence (DNA): TGTGCCAGCAGCCAAGAAGGGGGCCAGTACTTC. This encodes CASSQEGGQYF. This rearrangement joins TRBV3-1 (or the pseudogene TRBV3-2) to TRBJ2-5; maybe TRBD1 (6 bases). The CDR3 is made up of 11 amino acids. Per germline, CDR1 LGHDT and CDR2 YNNKEL (reference sequence). V lost 0 bases, J lost 10 bases, and 6 bases lay in between.

The chain is built from TRBV20-1 and TRBJ2-7; D remains unclear. The CDR3 sequence is 13 residues long. Germline lookup yields CDR1 DFQATT and CDR2 SNEGSKA (reference sequence). V lost 3 bases, J lost 6 bases, and 15 bases lay in between. The CDR3 reads CSASRLEIREQYF. The CDR3 nucleotides read TGCAGTGCTAGTAGGCTAGAAATCCGCGAGCAGTACTTC.

The J gene is TRBJ2-4, the V gene TRBV3-1 (or the pseudogene TRBV3-2); 7 bases are a match to TRBD2. This CDR3 has 19 residues. V was clipped by 4 bases and J by 0 bases; unmatched bases: 15. Germline CDR1 and CDR2: LGHDT and YNNKEL (reference sequence). Written as DNA, the CDR3 is TGTGCCAGCAGCCTCCCGTCTGTTGCGGGGGAGCTAGCCAAAAACATTCAGTACTTC. Amino acids: CASSLPSVAGELAKNIQYF.

The V and J genes are TRBV7-9 and TRBJ2-1; 12 bases line up with TRBD2. The junction had 6 bases not matched to a gene; V was cut back by 5 bases and J by 4 bases. The CDR3 contains 16 residues. CDR1 is SEHNR and CDR2 is FQNEAQ in the germline V gene (reference sequence). CDR3 bases: TGTGCCAGCAGCGTGACTAGCGGGAGATATTACAATGAGCAGTTCTTC. It is translated as CASSVTSGRYYNEQFF.

This clone has only a few counts. The rearrangement uses TRBV5-4 and TRBJ2-7; TRBD2 agrees at 13 bases. The V and J ends lost 3 bases and 6 bases, in that order; junction bases with no gene match: 0. CDR3 length: 13 amino acids. Per germline, CDR1 SGHNT and CDR2 YYREEE (reference sequence). Here the CDR3 reads CASSWTSGSEQYF. CDR3 coding DNA: TGTGCCAGCAGCTGGACTAGCGGGAGCGAGCAGTACTTC.

Concerning this clone itself: Compared with germline, one end of the junction differs, possibly owing to a read error. CDR3 loop: CASSEGHLENLFF. The DNA for the CDR3 is TGTGCCAGCAGTGAGGGACACCTTGAAAACCTGTTTTTT. The rearrangement links TRBV2 to TRBJ1-4; TRBD1 is a possible D gene (6 bases). The CDR3 has 13 amino acids. Germline-derived CDR1 and CDR2 are SNHLY and FYNNEI.

This clone was seen many times. The rearrangement uses TRBV6-2 or TRBV6-3 and TRBJ1-5; a possible D gene is TRBD1 (6 bases). The CDR3 runs 17 residues. The germline gives CDR1 MNHEY, CDR2 SVGEGT. Trimming removed 2 bases from V and 5 bases from J, with 19 bases in between. CDR3 nucleotide sequence: TGTGCCAGCAGTTACCCTCGGGGGGCGGGTAATTATCAGCCCCAGCATTTT. It is translated as CASSYPRGAGNYQPQHF.

This chain joins TRBV11-2 and TRBJ1-1, with 9 positions matching TRBD1. The V gene's germline CDR1 is SGHAT and CDR2 FQNNGV. The CDR3 loop spans 15 amino acids. The V and J ends lost 4 bases and 6 bases, in that order; junction bases with no gene match: 9. This CDR3 reads CASSYRGQGSSEAFF. CDR3 nucleotide sequence: TGTGCCAGCAGCTATCGGGGACAGGGCTCTTCTGAAGCTTTCTTT.

This chain uses TRBV14 with TRBJ2-7; no clear D gene. The germline gives CDR1 SGHDN, CDR2 FVKESK. V was shortened by 3 bases and J by 0 bases, with 9 bases between the two germline ends. CDR3 length: 14 amino acids. CDR3 residues: CASSQETVSYEQYF. CDR3 coding DNA: TGTGCCAGCAGCCAGGAGACCGTCTCCTACGAGCAGTACTTC.

The rearrangement joins TRBV7-7 to TRBJ2-5; 7 bases match TRBD2. Losses at the gene ends were 1 base for V and 1 base for J; bases not matched to a gene: 3. CDR1 SSHAT and CDR2 FNYEAQ come from the germline V gene (reference sequence). This CDR3 is built from 15 residues. The CDR3: CASSLGTGGQETQYF. CDR3 nucleotide sequence: TGTGCCAGCAGCTTAGGGACGGGGGGCCAAGAGACCCAGTACTTC.

This chain connects TRBV6-2 or TRBV6-3 to TRBJ2-2, with 7 bases fitting TRBD1. CDR1 and CDR2 from the germline V gene are MNHEY and SVGEGT. V shed 5 bases, J shed 5 bases, and the junction held 8 bases outside the gene matches. The CDR3 is 15 residues long. CDR3 loop: CASSTRQGLTGELFF. The CDR3 DNA reads TGTGCCAGCAGTACCCGACAGGGTTTGACCGGGGAGCTGTTTTTT.

The chain carries TRBV9 and TRBJ1-1; D not resolved. V shed 0 bases and J shed 8 bases, with 11 bases lying between them. In germline, CDR1 is SGDLS, CDR2 YYNGEE. The CDR3 length is 13 residues. As DNA, the CDR3 is TGTGCCAGCAGCGTAGCTACTGGTCGGGAAGCTTTCTTT. Translation: CASSVATGREAFF. Full variable domain (outside the CDR3, taken from reference TRBV9 and TRBJ1-1): DSGVTQTPKHLITATGQRVTLRCSPRSGDLSVYWYQQSLDQGLQFLIQYYNGEERAKGNILERFSAQQFPDLHSELNLSSLELGDSALYFCASSVATGREAFFGQGTRLTVV.

The rearrangement joins TRBV7-3 to TRBJ2-1; tentatively, D is TRBD2 (7 bases). The CDR3 has 15 amino acids. Germline CDR1 reads SGHTA; CDR2 reads FQGTGA. V gave up 5 bases and J gave up 5 bases, with 16 bases separating them. The CDR3 sequence: CASSPGGPLHNEQFF. CDR3 sequence (DNA): TGTGCCAGCAGCCCCGGGGGGCCGCTCCACAATGAGCAGTTCTTC.

V gene TRBV7-2 combines with J gene TRBJ2-7, with TRBD2 matching 9 bases. The CDR3 covers 15 residues. Germline V gene data show CDR1 as SGHTA and CDR2 as FQGNSA. V lost 3 bases to trimming and J lost 6 bases; unmatched junction nucleotides: 9. CDR3 sequence (DNA): TGTGCCAGCAGCTTTAGCGGGAGAGGGTGGATCGAGCAGTACTTC. Translated: CASSFSGRGWIEQYF.

V and J are TRBV20-1 and TRBJ1-2; tentative D call: TRBD1 (6 bases). CDR3 size: 15 residues. CDR1 and CDR2 from the germline V gene are DFQATT and SNEGSKA (reference sequence). V was cut by 3 bases and J by 6 bases, with 20 bases left in between. CDR3 sequence reads: CSASEYKTGIDGYTF. Here the CDR3 DNA reads TGCAGTGCTAGTGAATACAAGACAGGAATTGATGGCTACACCTTC.